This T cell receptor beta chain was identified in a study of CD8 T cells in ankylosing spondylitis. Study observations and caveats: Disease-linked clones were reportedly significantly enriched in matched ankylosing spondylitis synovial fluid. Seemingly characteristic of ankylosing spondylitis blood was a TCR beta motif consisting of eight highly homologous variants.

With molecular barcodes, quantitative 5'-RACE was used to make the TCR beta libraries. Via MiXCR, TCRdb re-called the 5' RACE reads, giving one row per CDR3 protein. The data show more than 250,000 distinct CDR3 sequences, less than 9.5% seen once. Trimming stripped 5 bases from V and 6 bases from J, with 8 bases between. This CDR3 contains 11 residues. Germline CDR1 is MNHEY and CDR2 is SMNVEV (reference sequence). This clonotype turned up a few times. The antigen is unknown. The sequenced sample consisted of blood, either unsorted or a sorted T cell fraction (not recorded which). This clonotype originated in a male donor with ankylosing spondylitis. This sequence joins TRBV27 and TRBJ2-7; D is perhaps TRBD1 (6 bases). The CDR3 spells CASSTGPEQYF. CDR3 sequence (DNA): TGTGCCAGCAGTACAGGGCCCGAGCAGTACTTC.